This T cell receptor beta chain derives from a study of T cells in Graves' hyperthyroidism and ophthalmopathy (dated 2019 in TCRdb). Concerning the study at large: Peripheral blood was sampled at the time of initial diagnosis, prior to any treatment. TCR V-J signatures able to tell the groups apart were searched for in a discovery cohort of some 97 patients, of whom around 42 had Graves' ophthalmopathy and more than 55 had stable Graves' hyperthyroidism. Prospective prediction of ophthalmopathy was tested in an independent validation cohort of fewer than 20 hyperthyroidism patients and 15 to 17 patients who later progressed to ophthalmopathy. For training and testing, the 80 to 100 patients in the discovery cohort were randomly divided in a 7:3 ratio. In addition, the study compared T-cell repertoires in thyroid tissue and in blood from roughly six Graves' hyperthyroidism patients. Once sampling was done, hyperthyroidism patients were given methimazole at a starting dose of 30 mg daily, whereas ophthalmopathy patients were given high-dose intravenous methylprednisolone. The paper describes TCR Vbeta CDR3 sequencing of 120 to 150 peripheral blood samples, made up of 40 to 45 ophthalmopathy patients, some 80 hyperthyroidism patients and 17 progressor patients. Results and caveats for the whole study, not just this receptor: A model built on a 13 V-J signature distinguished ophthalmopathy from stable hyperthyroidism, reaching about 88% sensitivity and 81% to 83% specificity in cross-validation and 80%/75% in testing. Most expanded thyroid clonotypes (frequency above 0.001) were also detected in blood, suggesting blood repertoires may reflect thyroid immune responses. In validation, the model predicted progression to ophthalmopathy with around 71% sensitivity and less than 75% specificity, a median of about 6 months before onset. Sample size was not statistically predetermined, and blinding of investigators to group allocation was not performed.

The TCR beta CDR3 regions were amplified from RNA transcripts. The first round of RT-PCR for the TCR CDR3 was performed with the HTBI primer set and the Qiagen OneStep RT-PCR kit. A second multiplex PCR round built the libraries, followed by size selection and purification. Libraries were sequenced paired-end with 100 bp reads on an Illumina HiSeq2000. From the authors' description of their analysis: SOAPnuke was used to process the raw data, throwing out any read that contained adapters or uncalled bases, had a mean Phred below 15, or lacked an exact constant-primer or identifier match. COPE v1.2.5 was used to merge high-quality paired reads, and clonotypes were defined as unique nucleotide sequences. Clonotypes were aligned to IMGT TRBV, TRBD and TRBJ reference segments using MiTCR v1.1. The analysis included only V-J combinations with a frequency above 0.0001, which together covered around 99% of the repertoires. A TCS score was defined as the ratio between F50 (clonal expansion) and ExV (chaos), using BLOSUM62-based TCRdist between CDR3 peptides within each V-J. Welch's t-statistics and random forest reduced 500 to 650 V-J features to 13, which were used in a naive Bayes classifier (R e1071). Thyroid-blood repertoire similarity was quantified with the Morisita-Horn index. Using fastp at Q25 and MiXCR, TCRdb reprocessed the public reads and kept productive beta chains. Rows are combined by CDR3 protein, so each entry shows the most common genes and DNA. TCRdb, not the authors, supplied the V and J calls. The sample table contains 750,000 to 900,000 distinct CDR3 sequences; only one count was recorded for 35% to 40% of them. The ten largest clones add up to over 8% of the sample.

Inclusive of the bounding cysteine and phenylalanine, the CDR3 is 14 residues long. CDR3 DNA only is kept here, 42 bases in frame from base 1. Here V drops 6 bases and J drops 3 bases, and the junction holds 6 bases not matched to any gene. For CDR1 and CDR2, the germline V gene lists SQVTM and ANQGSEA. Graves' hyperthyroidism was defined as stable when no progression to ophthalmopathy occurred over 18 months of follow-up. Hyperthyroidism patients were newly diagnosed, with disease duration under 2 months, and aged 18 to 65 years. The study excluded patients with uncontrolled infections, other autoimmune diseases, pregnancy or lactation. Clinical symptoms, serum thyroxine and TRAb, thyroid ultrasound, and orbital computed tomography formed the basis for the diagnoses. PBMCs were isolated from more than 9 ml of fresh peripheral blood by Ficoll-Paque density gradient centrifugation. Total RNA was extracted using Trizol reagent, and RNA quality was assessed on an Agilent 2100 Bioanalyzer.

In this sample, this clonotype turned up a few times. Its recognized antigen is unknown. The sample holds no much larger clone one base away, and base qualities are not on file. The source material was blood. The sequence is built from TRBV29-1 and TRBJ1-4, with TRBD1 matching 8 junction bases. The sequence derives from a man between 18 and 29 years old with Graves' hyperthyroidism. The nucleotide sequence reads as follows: TGCAGCGTCGGTGAGGGACAGGCTAATGAAAAACTGTTTTTT. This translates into CSVGEGQANEKLFF. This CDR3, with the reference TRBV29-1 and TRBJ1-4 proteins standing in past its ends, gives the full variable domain SAVISQKPSRDICQRGTSLTIQCQVDSQVTMMFWYRQQPGQSLTLIATANQGSEATYESGFVIDKFPISRPNLTFSTLTVSNMSPEDSSIYLCSVGEGQANEKLFFGSGTQLSVL.